This T cell receptor beta chain originates from a study of blood T cell repertoires in COVID-19. About the study: Collection of acute and convalescent COVID-19 samples took place in the United States, Italy and Spain. Nucleic acid was either cDNA or gDNA, and it came from T cells, B-cell-depleted T cells, or PBMCs.

Original processing notes: Using reference gene primer amplification, nucleated cell counts were estimated. Only in-frame clones appear in the TCRdb table, and some are missing; sequencing was by immunoSEQ multiplex PCR. D and trimming come from the DNA, and the V and J calls and clone size come from that table. The sample holds approximately 19,000 clones, about 92% seen once. V was pared by 4 bases and J by 7 bases, with 13 bases of the junction left unmatched. This CDR3 spans 17 amino acids. The germline gives CDR1 LGHNA, CDR2 YSLEER. V usage is TRBV4-3 and J usage is TRBJ1-6; the match to TRBD1 covers 7 bases. This sequence was found in a human donor in a cohort sampled during active COVID-19. The sequenced material came from peripheral blood. For the CDR3, the DNA is TGCGCCAGCAGCCCAAGCTCACTCGGGACAGCCAATTCACCCCTCCACTTT. Translating gives CASSPSSLGTANSPLHF.